This T cell receptor beta chain is from a study of T cell clones after liver transplantation. Study in general: As an antigen-independent comparator, third-party-reactive TCRbeta sequences came from pre-transplant mixed lymphocyte reactions. Overall study results and limits: Circulating graft-donor-reactive CD4 TCRbeta sequences fell significantly post-transplant in 5 of 8 subjects. In two subjects, few donor cells limited the measurable donor-reactive repertoire.

Assay: immunoSEQ multiplex PCR; the TCRdb copy retains only in-frame clones and omits some. The sample shows about 20,000 clones, approximately 84% of them seen only once. A note on this clone: No antigen is known for it.

This sample comprised CD8+ T cells from blood, obtained roughly 55 months after liver transplant. This receptor was taken from a human patient who received a liver transplant. Some T cells may have come from the graft donor.

CDR3 region: CSVENRETYEQYF. CDR3 coding DNA: TGCAGCGTTGAAAACAGGGAAACCTACGAGCAGTACTTC. The chain combines TRBV29-1 with TRBJ2-7, with D maybe TRBD1 (6 bases). V was pared by 2 bases and J by 2 bases, with 10 bases between. The CDR3 has 13 amino acids. Looked up from germline, CDR1 is SQVTM and CDR2 is ANQGSEA.